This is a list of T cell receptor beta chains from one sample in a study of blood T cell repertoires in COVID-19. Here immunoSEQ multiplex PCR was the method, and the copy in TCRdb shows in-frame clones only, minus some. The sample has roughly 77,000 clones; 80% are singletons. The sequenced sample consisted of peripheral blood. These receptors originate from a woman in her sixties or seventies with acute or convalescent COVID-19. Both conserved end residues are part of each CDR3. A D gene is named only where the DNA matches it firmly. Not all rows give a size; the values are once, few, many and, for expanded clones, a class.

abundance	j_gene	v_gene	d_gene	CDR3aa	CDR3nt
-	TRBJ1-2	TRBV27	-	CASSPRLPGANYGYTF	TGTGCCAGCAGTCCACGTCTGCCGGGAGCTAACTATGGCTACACCTTC
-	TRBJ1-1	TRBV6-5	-	CASSYGADTEAFF	TGTGCCAGCAGTTATGGGGCAGACACTGAAGCTTTCTTT
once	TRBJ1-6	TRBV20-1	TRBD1	CSASESGTGGYSPLHF	TGCAGTGCTAGTGAATCCGGGACAGGGGGTTATTCACCCCTCCACTTT
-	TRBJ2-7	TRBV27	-	CASSLTSTYEQYF	TGTGCCAGCAGTTTGACATCTACCTACGAGCAGTACTTC
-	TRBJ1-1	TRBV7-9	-	CASSTPPGLNTEAFF	TGTGCCAGCAGCACCCCTCCCGGACTAAACACTGAAGCTTTCTTT
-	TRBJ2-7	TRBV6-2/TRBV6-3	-	CASSYFNRGEQYF	TGTGCCAGCAGTTACTTTAACCGGGGGGAGCAGTACTTC
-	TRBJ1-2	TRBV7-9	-	CASSRTGSLFYGYTF	TGTGCCAGCAGCCGTACAGGGAGCTTATTCTATGGCTACACCTTC
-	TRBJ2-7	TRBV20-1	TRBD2	CSAGGGEQYF	TGCAGTGCTGGGGGGGGCGAGCAGTACTTC
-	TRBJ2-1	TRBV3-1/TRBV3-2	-	CASSQGLPGNEQFF	TGTGCCAGCAGCCAAGGACTGCCGGGGAATGAGCAGTTCTTC
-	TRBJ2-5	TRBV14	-	CASSPDRQWETQYF	TGTGCCAGCAGCCCCGACAGGCAATGGGAGACCCAGTACTTC
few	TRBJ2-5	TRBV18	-	CASSPRGETQYF	TGTGCCAGCTCACCAAGGGGAGAGACCCAGTACTTC
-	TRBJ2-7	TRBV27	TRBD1	CASSWTGNAYEQYF	TGTGCCAGCAGTTGGACAGGGAACGCCTACGAGCAGTACTTC
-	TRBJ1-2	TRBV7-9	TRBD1	CASAPGQGPYGYTF	TGTGCCAGCGCCCCGGGACAGGGGCCCTATGGCTACACCTTC
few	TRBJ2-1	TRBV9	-	CASSGHRDSHYNEQFF	TGTGCCAGCAGCGGCCACCGGGACTCCCATTACAATGAGCAGTTCTTC
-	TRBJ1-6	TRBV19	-	CASSIGDYNSPLHF	TGTGCCAGTAGTATCGGAGATTATAATTCACCCCTCCACTTT
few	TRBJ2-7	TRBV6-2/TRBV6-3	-	CASSYWANYEQYF	TGTGCCAGCAGTTACTGGGCTAACTACGAGCAGTACTTC
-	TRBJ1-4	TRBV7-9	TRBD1	CASSKGQGFNAEKLFF	TGTGCCAGCAGCAAGGGACAGGGGTTCAATGCGGAAAAACTGTTTTTT
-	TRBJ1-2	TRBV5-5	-	CASSWNGGSSYGYTF	TGTGCCAGCAGCTGGAATGGGGGGTCCAGCTATGGCTACACCTTC
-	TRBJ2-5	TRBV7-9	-	CASSFVGVETQYF	TGTGCCAGCAGCTTCGTAGGGGTTGAGACCCAGTACTTC
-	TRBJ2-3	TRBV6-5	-	CASKGLAHTDTQYF	TGTGCCAGCAAGGGTCTAGCGCACACAGATACGCAGTATTTT
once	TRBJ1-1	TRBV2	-	CASKTGLRTEAFF	TGTGCCAGCAAAACAGGGTTGCGCACTGAAGCTTTCTTT
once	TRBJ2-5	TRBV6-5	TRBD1	CASSPGQGGETQYF	TGTGCCAGCAGCCCCGGACAGGGTGGAGAGACCCAGTACTTC
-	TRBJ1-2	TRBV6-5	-	CASSTGKNYGYTF	TGTGCCAGCAGCACAGGGAAAAACTATGGCTACACCTTC
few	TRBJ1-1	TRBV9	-	CASSVTGGSTEAFF	TGTGCCAGCAGCGTAACCGGGGGGAGCACTGAAGCTTTCTTT
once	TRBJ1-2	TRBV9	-	CASSVATYGRVPYGYTF	TGTGCCAGCAGCGTAGCTACTTACGGCAGGGTGCCCTATGGCTACACCTTC
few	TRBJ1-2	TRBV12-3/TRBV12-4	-	CASRRGAGGYTF	TGTGCCAGCAGACGGGGGGCAGGCGGCTACACCTTC
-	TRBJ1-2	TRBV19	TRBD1	CASSTTGGPNYGYTF	TGTGCCAGTAGTACGACAGGGGGCCCTAACTATGGCTACACCTTC
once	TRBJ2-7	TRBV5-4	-	CASSLGHNYEQYF	TGTGCCAGCAGCCTGGGACACAACTACGAGCAGTACTTC
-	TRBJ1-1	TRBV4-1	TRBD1	CASSHRQGSTEAFF	TGCGCCAGCAGCCATCGACAGGGCTCTACTGAAGCTTTCTTT
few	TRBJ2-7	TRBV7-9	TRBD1	CASSLGTGTFNEQYF	TGTGCCAGCAGCTTAGGGACAGGGACCTTTAACGAGCAGTACTTC
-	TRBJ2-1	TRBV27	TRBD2	CASRTQRGGRNEQFF	TGTGCCAGCAGGACCCAGCGGGGGGGCCGGAATGAGCAGTTCTTC
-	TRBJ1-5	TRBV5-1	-	CASSLEPGQSSSQPQHF	TGCGCCAGCAGCTTGGAACCGGGACAATCTTCAAGTCAGCCCCAGCATTTT
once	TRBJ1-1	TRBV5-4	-	CASRTVTMNTEAFF	TGTGCCAGCCGCACAGTCACAATGAACACTGAAGCTTTCTTT
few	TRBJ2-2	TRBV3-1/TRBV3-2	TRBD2	CASSPYRLAGGLNTGELFF	TGTGCCAGCAGCCCCTACCGACTAGCGGGGGGCCTTAACACCGGGGAGCTGTTTTTT
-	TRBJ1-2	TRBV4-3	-	CASSHDIGSGINYGYTF	TGCGCCAGCAGCCACGATATTGGGAGCGGGATTAACTATGGCTACACCTTC
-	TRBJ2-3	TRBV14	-	CASSQDIAPPQDTQYF	TGTGCCAGCAGCCAAGATATAGCCCCGCCGCAAGATACGCAGTATTTT
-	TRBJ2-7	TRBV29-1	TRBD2	CSVEGSLAGVTYEQYF	TGCAGCGTTGAAGGTAGCCTAGCGGGGGTGACCTACGAGCAGTACTTC
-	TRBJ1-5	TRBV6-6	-	CASSRTDSNQPQHF	TGTGCCAGCAGTCGGACAGATAGCAATCAGCCCCAGCATTTT
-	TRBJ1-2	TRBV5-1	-	CASSQGSGSYTF	TGCGCCAGCAGCCAGGGAAGCGGGAGCTACACCTTC
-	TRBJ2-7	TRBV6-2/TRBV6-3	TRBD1	CASSKGQGARVGLYEQYF	TGTGCCAGCAGCAAAGGACAGGGGGCCCGGGTGGGTCTCTACGAGCAGTACTTC
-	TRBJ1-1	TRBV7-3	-	CASSLQGGRTEAFF	TGTGCCAGCAGCCTCCAGGGAGGGAGGACTGAAGCTTTCTTT
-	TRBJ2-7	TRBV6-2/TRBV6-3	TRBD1	CASSQADRVSYEQYF	TGTGCCAGCAGTCAAGCCGACAGGGTCTCCTACGAGCAGTACTTC
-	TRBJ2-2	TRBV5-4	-	CASSQAPTGELFF	TGTGCCAGCAGCCAGGCGCCCACCGGGGAGCTGTTTTTT